These 20 T cell receptor beta chains came from one sample sequenced in a study of Tregs in tolerant kidney transplant recipients. Profiling relied on immunoSEQ multiplex PCR, and the TCRdb table lists in-frame clones only, not all of them. Of tens of thousands of clones listed, more than 85% are singletons. Mixed chimerism was transient after nonmyeloablative marrow transplants from related graft donors. Sequences were derived from CD4+ T cells from blood (PBMCs), sampled 12 months after the transplant. The origin of the receptors is a human patient who received a combined kidney and bone marrow transplant. Some T cells may be transferred from the graft donor.

The DNA for the CDR3 is TGTGCCAGCAGCCCTTTTAGGAGGGGCTACGAGCAGTACTTC. This encodes CASSPFRRGYEQYF. The chain uses TRBV11-1 and TRBJ2-7; TRBD2 is a possible D gene (6 bases). The CDR3 is made up of 14 amino acids. CDR1 is SGHAT and CDR2 is FQDESV in the germline V gene (reference sequence). With 5 bases removed from V and 3 bases from J, the gap between germline ends came to 14 bases.

This clone came up once. The gene calls are TRBV9 and TRBJ2-7; 9 positions agree with TRBD1. The CDR3 is 15 amino acids. Germline CDR1 reads SGDLS; CDR2 reads YYNGEE. V lost 0 bases and J lost 6; bases outside the gene matches: 7. CDR3 sequence reads: CASSVGWDRASEQYF. In nucleotides, the CDR3 is TGTGCCAGCAGCGTAGGTTGGGACAGGGCCTCCGAGCAGTACTTC.

The chain is built from TRBV28 and TRBJ2-7; 10 bases line up with TRBD1. Germline loops: CDR1 MDHEN, CDR2 SYDVKM. The CDR3 extends over 17 amino acids. J gave up 3 bases and V 3 bases, and 11 bases lay outside the gene matches. CDR3 region: CASSFPSTGGGNYEQYF. The DNA for the CDR3 is TGTGCCAGCAGTTTCCCCTCGACAGGGGGCGGAAACTACGAGCAGTACTTC.

This rearrangement joins TRBV6-5 to TRBJ1-2; 9 bases are shared with TRBD1. The CDR3 sequence is 14 residues long. Germline loops: CDR1 MNHEY, CDR2 SVGAGI. V lost 2 bases, J lost 2 bases, and 0 bases stayed unmatched. CDR3 loop: CASSYGTGNYGYTF. The CDR3 bases are TGTGCCAGCAGTTACGGGACAGGGAACTATGGCTACACCTTC.

The chain combines TRBV10-3 with TRBJ2-1; a possible D gene is TRBD2 (6 bases). V lost 4 bases to trimming and J lost 0 bases, with 16 bases between them. CDR1 ENHRY and CDR2 SYGVKD come from the germline V gene. The CDR3 runs 17 residues. The DNA for the CDR3 is TGTGCCATCAGTGTAACCCCGTCCGGGAGCTCCTACAATGAGCAGTTCTTC. It specifies CAISVTPSGSSYNEQFF.

This clone was found once. DNA for the CDR3: TGTGCCAGCAGCAAACCACTAGCGGGGGGCTCAGATACGCAGTATTTT. Its translation is CASSKPLAGGSDTQYF. This rearrangement joins TRBV21-1 to TRBJ2-3; the table's D call, TRBD2, was not checked against the DNA. TRBV21-1 is deemed a pseudogene. The CDR3 contains 16 residues.

The J gene is TRBJ2-1, the V gene TRBV18, with D maybe TRBD2 (5 bases). This CDR3 has 15 residues. The germline V gene has CDR1 KGHSH and CDR2 LQKENI. V dropped 5 bases and J dropped 3 bases, with 14 bases sitting between them. The CDR3 bases are TGTGCCAGCTCAAACCGGACTTGGTACTACAATGAGCAGTTCTTC. Translating gives CASSNRTWYYNEQFF.

The CDR3 DNA reads as TGTGCCAGCAGTACCGGGACAGGGGGAGAGACCCAGTACTTC. Translating it yields CASSTGTGGETQYF. The J gene is TRBJ2-5, the V gene TRBV6-6, with 11 nucleotides matching TRBD1. This CDR3 contains 14 residues. Germline V gives CDR1 MNHNY, CDR2 SVGAGI (reference sequence). With 5 bases clipped from V and 4 bases from J, the junction kept 3 bases outside the gene matches.

The count of this clone is one. The chain is built from TRBV6-1 and TRBJ1-5; D remains ambiguous. The CDR3 covers 13 residues. Deletions cut 6 bases from V and 7 bases from J, with 13 bases between. CDR1 and CDR2 from the germline V gene are MNHNS and SASEGT. Here the CDR3 DNA reads TGTGCCAGCAGCCGACATGAAAACCAGCCCCAGCATTTT. It is translated as CASSRHENQPQHF.

The rearrangement joins TRBV28 to TRBJ2-7; TRBD1 is a possible D gene (6 bases). Trimming shortened V by 10 bases and J by 0 bases, and 13 bases separated the two germline ends. The germline CDR1 and CDR2 sequences are MDHEN and SYDVKM. CDR3 length equals 13 residues. The DNA for the CDR3 is TGTGCCACCGCGACAGGTCGCTCCTACGAGCAGTACTTC. This translates into CATATGRSYEQYF.

The J gene is TRBJ2-3, the V gene TRBV5-6; 9 bases are a match to TRBD2. V was pared by 4 bases and J by 2 bases, with 5 bases of the junction left unmatched. The CDR3 length is 15 residues. Germline V gene lookup returns CDR1 SGHDT and CDR2 YYEEEE. CDR3 DNA sequence: TGTGCCAGCAGCAGAAGACTAGCGGCCACAGATACGCAGTATTTT. It translates to CASSRRLAATDTQYF. The full variable domain, in which reference TRBV5-6 and TRBJ2-3 provide the parts outside the CDR3, is DAGVTQSPTHLIKTRGQQVTLRCSPKSGHDTVSWYQQALGQGPQFIFQYYEEEERQRGNFPDRFSGHQFPNYSSELNVNALLLGDSALYLCASSRRLAATDTQYFGPGTRLTVL.

The V and J genes are TRBV30 and TRBJ1-2; D uncertain. The CDR3 loop spans 11 amino acids. V was trimmed by 1 base and J by 5 bases, leaving 5 bases between them. Germline CDR1 reads GTSNPN; CDR2 reads SVGIG (reference sequence). The DNA of the CDR3 is TGTGCCTGGAGTGCGGGTTATGGCTACACCTTC. It codes for CAWSAGYGYTF.

This clone came up a few times. The chain recombines TRBV10-3 with TRBJ2-3; a weak D match, TRBD1 (6 bases). Germline CDR1 and CDR2: ENHRY and SYGVKD. The CDR3 is 15 amino acids. V lost 6 bases and J lost 6, with 19 bases in between. The chain's CDR3 is CAIRVGAGVSDTQYF. For the CDR3, the DNA is TGTGCCATCAGAGTCGGGGCAGGGGTATCGGATACGCAGTATTTT.

The rearrangement links TRBV29-1 to TRBJ2-1, with 7 bases identical to TRBD1. The CDR3 extends over 13 amino acids. The V segment lost 8 bases and the J segment 4 bases; nucleotides outside the gene matches: 8. From germline, CDR1 is SQVTM and CDR2 ANQGSEA. This chain's CDR3 is CSSQEDRYNEQFF. The CDR3 DNA sequence: TGCAGCTCCCAAGAGGACAGGTACAATGAGCAGTTCTTC.

Points on this clone: An end of the junction does not agree with germline; a read error may underlie this. This sample also contains other DNA sequences that code for the same CDR3. The chain joins TRBV28 to TRBJ1-6, with D possibly TRBD1 on 6 matching bases. CDR1 and CDR2 (germline): MDHEN, SYDVKM. The CDR3 extends over 15 amino acids. The CDR3 DNA reads as TGCGCCAGCAGTCGAACAGGGCCCTATAATTCACCCCTCCACTTT. Its translation: CASSRTGPYNSPLHF.

This sequence joins TRBV11-1 and TRBJ1-1; 7 nucleotides align to TRBD1. V trimming: 5 bases; J trimming: 1 base; junction bases outside the gene matches: 13. Germline V lookup: CDR1 SGHAT, CDR2 FQDESV (reference sequence). The CDR3 totals 17 residues. This CDR3 reads CASSHETGIGENTEAFF. The CDR3 DNA is TGTGCCAGCAGCCACGAGACAGGGATTGGTGAGAACACTGAAGCTTTCTTT.

The sample holds one count of this clone. The rearrangement links TRBV5-4 to TRBJ1-2; a weak D match, TRBD1 (5 bases). The CDR3 has 14 residues. Germline assignment: CDR1 SGHNT and CDR2 YYREEE (reference sequence). Trimming removed 0 bases at V and 7 bases at J, with 13 bases between. Here the CDR3 DNA reads TGTGCCAGCAGCTTGGGACAGCCCCGGGTTGGCTACACCTTC. This gives the protein CASSLGQPRVGYTF.

The chain uses TRBV18 and TRBJ2-7, with 9 bases lining up with TRBD2. Germline loops: CDR1 KGHSH, CDR2 LQKENI. V shed 3 bases and J 2 bases; nucleotides not matched to a gene: 2. The length of the CDR3 is 14 residues. CDR3 loop: CASSPGTSTYEQYF. Here the CDR3 DNA reads TGTGCCAGCTCACCCGGGACTAGCACCTACGAGCAGTACTTC.

The chain uses TRBV5-1 and TRBJ1-1; D is ambiguous. This CDR3 spans 13 amino acids. The germline CDR1 and CDR2 sequences are SGHRS and YFSETQ. Trimming stripped 7 bases from V and 0 bases from J, with 10 bases between. The CDR3 spells CASGPTLNTEAFF. CDR3 DNA sequence: TGCGCCAGCGGGCCGACCCTGAACACTGAAGCTTTCTTT.

The gene calls are TRBV7-2 and TRBJ2-3; D is unclear. The CDR3 runs to 12 residues. The germline V gene has CDR1 SGHTA and CDR2 FQGNSA. Deletions cut 3 bases from V and 6 bases from J, with 7 bases between. The DNA of the CDR3 is TGTGCCAGCAGCTTTCTGGAGGATACGCAGTATTTT. It translates to CASSFLEDTQYF.